This T cell receptor beta chain was recovered during a study of T-cell reconstitution after alpha-beta-depleted transplantation in children. V was pared by 7 bases and J by 4 bases, with 22 bases between. Germline CDR1 and CDR2: SEHNR and FQNEAQ (reference sequence). The CDR3 is 16 residues long. Unique molecular identifiers were incorporated during preparation of the TCRbeta library. TCRdb redid the calling of the PCR reads with MiXCR, one entry per CDR3 protein. The sample contains some 600,000 distinct CDR3 sequences, under 15% of which appear only once. The sample here was PBMCs, mostly from graft donor cells, taken 360 days after TCRalphabeta/CD19-depleted stem cell transplant. The rearrangement joins TRBV7-9 to TRBJ2-5, with a tentative D call TRBD1 (5 bases). The TCR was taken from a male patient between 10 and 17 years old who had a stem cell transplant for acute myeloid leukemia, so the T cells may come from the graft donor. The CDR3 nucleotides read TGTGCCAGCAAATCCTCACAGGACGCTGCGCCAGAGACCCAGTACTTC. Its protein product is CASKSSQDAAPETQYF.